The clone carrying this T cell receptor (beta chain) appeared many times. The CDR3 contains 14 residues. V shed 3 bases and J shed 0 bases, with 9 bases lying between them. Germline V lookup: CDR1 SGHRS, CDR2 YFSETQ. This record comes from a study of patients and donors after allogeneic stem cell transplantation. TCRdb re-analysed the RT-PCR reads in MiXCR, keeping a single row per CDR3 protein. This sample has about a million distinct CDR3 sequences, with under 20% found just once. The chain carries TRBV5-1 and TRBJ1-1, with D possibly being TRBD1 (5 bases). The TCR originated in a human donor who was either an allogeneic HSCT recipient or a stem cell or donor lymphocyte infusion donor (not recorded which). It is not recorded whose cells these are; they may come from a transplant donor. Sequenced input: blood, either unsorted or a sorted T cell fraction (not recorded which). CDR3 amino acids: CASSSTVMNTEAFF. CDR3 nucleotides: TGCGCCAGCAGCTCGACAGTTATGAACACTGAAGCTTTCTTT. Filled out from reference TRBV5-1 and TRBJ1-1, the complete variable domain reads KAGVTQTPRYLIKTRGQQVTLSCSPISGHRSVSWYQQTPGQGLQFLFEYFSETQRNKGNFPGRFSGRQFSNSRSEMNVSTLELGDSALYLCASSSTVMNTEAFFGQGTRLTVV.